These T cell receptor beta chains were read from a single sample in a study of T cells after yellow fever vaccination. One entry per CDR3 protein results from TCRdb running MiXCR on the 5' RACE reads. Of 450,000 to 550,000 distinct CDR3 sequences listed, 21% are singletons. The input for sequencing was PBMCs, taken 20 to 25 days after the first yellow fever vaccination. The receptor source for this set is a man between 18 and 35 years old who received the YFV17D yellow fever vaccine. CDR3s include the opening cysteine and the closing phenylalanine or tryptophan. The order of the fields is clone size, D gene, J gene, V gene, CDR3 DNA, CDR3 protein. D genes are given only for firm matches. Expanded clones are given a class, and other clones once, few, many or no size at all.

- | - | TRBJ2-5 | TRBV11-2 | TGTGCCAGCAGCTTCCCCCTGGGCCCCGGGACCCAGTACTTC | CASSFPLGPGTQYF
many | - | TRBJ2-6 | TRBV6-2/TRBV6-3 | TGTGCCAGCAGTTACAGACAGTCTGGGGCCAACGTCCTGACTTTC | CASSYRQSGANVLTF
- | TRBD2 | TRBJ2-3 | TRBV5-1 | TGCGCCAGCAGCACCGGACTAGCGGGGCTTACAGATACGCAGTATTTT | CASSTGLAGLTDTQYF
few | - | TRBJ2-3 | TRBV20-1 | TGCAGTGCATGCCCCGGGGGCTGGACAGATACGCAGTATTTT | CSACPGGWTDTQYF
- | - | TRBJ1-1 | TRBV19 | TGTGCCAGTAGTATTCGGGCGGTGAACACTGAAGCTTTCTTT | CASSIRAVNTEAFF
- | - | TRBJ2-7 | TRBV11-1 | TGTGCCAGCAGCTTAGACGGACGAAGTGGGAGTTACTCCTACGAGCAGTACTTC | CASSLDGRSGSYSYEQYF
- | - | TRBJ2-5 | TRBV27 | TGTGCCAGCAGTTTAATAAACGGAAACCAAGAGACCCAGTACTTC | CASSLINGNQETQYF
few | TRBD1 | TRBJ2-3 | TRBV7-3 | TGTGCCAGCAGCCAGGGACAGGGCATCGATACGCAGTATTTT | CASSQGQGIDTQYF
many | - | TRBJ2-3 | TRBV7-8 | TGTGCCACAGGGGACGGAGCAAGAGATACGCAGTATTTT | CATGDGARDTQYF
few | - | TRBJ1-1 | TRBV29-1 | TGCAGCGTTGAAGATCATGAGGGGAGCACTGAAGCTTTCTTT | CSVEDHEGSTEAFF
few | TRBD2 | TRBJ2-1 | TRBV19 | TGTGCCTCACAGTGGGGGGGGTCCACCGTCGAGCAGTTCTTC | CASQWGGSTVEQFF
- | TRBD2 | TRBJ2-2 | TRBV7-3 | TGTGCCAGCAGCTTAACGTCAGCGGGGGGGCGCACCGGGGAGCTGTTTTTT | CASSLTSAGGRTGELFF
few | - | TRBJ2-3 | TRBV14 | TGTGCCAGCAGCCAAGTGAGGGGTACGCAGTATTTT | CASSQVRGTQYF
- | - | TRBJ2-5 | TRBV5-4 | TGTGCCAGCAGCTTCTATCAGGGGCGGCAAGAGACCCAGTACTTC | CASSFYQGRQETQYF
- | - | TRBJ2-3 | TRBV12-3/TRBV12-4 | TGTGCCAGCAGCGCGGTATTACGAGGGGTAGATACGCAGTATTTT | CASSAVLRGVDTQYF
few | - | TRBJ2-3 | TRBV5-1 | TGCGCCAGCAGCTTGGACGGAATAAAGAGCACAGATACGCAGTATTTT | CASSLDGIKSTDTQYF
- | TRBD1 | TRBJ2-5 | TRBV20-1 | TGCAGTGCTAGTGAGGGGGCGCGACCAGAGACCCAGTACTTC | CSASEGARPETQYF
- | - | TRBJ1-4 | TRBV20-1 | TGCAGTGCTAGGTCCGGTGGTGAAAAACTGTTTTTT | CSARSGGEKLFF
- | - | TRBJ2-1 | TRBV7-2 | TGTGCCAGCAGCTCGGACAGAACGAATGAGCAGTTCTTC | CASSSDRTNEQFF
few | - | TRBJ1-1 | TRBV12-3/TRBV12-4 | TGTGCCAGCAGTTTCCCCCTTGGGGGCCCGAGGGACACTGAAGCTTTCTTT | CASSFPLGGPRDTEAFF
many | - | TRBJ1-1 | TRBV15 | TGTGCCACCAGCACTAGCATGAACACTGAAGCTTTCTTT | CATSTSMNTEAFF
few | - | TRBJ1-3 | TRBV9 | TGTGCCAGCGGCCCTGGGGGGTCTGGAAACACCATATATTTT | CASGPGGSGNTIYF
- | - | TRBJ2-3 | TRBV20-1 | TGCAGTGTCCCCACGTGGGGGGATACGCAGTATTTT | CSVPTWGDTQYF
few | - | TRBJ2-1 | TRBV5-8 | TGTGCCAGCAGCTTGGCCCGAGTTGATGAGCAGTTCTTC | CASSLARVDEQFF
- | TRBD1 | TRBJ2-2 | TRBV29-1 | TGCAGCGTTGGGACAGGCTTCACCGGGGAGCTGTTTTTT | CSVGTGFTGELFF
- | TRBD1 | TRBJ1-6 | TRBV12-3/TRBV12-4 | TGTGCCAGCAGTTTTTTAGCAGGGGGCGGTTCACCCCTCCACTTT | CASSFLAGGGSPLHF
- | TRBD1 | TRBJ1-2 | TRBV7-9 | TGTGCCAGCAGCTACACCACAGGGGGCGCAGGCTATGGCTACACCTTC | CASSYTTGGAGYGYTF
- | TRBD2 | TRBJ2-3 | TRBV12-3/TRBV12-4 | TGTGCCAGCAGTTTAGAGGGGCTAGCGGGGGTGGGGGATACGCAGTATTTT | CASSLEGLAGVGDTQYF
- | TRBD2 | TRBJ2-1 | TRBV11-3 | TGTGCCAGCAGCCGGGGGGGGACACTATACAATGAGCAGTTCTTC | CASSRGGTLYNEQFF
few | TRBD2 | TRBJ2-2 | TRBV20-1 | TGCAGTGCTAGACGGTCTAGCGGGGGCCTCAAAACCGGGGAGCTGTTTTTT | CSARRSSGGLKTGELFF
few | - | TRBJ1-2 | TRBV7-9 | TGTGCCAGCAGCTTAGAGTGGAATGGGGATGGCTACACCTTC | CASSLEWNGDGYTF
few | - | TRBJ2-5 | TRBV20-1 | TGCAGTGCTCACAGTCAAGAGACCCAGTACTTC | CSAHSQETQYF
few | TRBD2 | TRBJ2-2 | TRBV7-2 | TGTGCCAGCGAAACCTATACTAGCGGGGGGGCCCCCGGGGAGCTGTTTTTT | CASETYTSGGAPGELFF
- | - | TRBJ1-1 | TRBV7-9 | TGTGCCAGCAGACCTCTCAGGTTTGGTACTGAAGCTTTCTTT | CASRPLRFGTEAFF
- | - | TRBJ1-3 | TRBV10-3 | TGTGCCATCAGTGAGCGGGACGCGTCAAACACCATATATTTT | CAISERDASNTIYF
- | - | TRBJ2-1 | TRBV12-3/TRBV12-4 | TGTGCCAGCAGTTTTTCCTATGAGCAGTTCTTC | CASSFSYEQFF
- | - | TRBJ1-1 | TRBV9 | TGTGCCAGCAGCTCCTTGACGGGGTCACGCACTGAAGCTTTCTTT | CASSSLTGSRTEAFF
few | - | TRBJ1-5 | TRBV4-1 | TGCGCCAGCAGCGAGTGGGACGGGGGAAATCAGCCCCAGCATTTT | CASSEWDGGNQPQHF
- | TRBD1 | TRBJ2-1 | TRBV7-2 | TGTGCCAGCAGCTCCGGGACAGGTTTCAGGCGGGAGCAGTTCTTC | CASSSGTGFRREQFF
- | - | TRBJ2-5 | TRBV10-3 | TGTGCCATCAGTGGAGGGACCCAGTACTTC | CAISGGTQYF
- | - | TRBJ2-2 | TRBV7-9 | TGTGCCAGCACTCTGGGGGGGGCTGCCGGGGAGCTGTTTTTT | CASTLGGAAGELFF
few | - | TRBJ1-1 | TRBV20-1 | TGCAGTGCTAGTTTTAACCCTAACACTGAAGCTTTCTTT | CSASFNPNTEAFF
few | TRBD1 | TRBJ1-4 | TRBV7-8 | TGTGCCAGCAGGAGGGGGCGCGTCCAAGAAAAACTGTTTTTT | CASRRGRVQEKLFF